This T cell receptor beta chain stems from a study of T-cell memory formation after mild COVID-19. General study results and limits: Pre-infection memory contained some responding clones, which suggested that cross-reactive memory had joined. Day 15 to 85 contractors were CD4/CD8 balanced; later expanders leaned CD4+.

V was trimmed by 0 bases and J by 5 bases, leaving 16 bases between them. The germline CDR1 and CDR2 sequences are DFQATT and SNEGSKA (reference sequence). CDR3 size: 15 residues. As regards this clonotype: Its antigen is undetermined.

Via MiXCR, TCRdb re-called the 5' RACE reads, giving one row per CDR3 protein. The sample carries around 210,000 distinct CDR3 sequences, 9% to 10% recorded once. This clonotype originated in a young man who had mild COVID-19 (a few samples of this study predate the infection). Cell type and time point are not known. The sample comprised PBMCs or a T cell subset sorted from them (not recorded which). V and J are TRBV20-1 and TRBJ1-2; D is unresolved. DNA for the CDR3: TGCAGTGCTAGAGATCTTCAAGGGTTTGGGTATGGCTACACCTTC. This encodes CSARDLQGFGYGYTF.